What follows are 21 T cell receptor beta chains derived from one specimen sequenced in a study of shared clonotypes between healthy human individuals. CD45RO-negative, CCR7-positively selected cells formed the naive CD8 fraction, excluding terminally differentiated effector memory CD45RA+ cells. TCRdb keeps only in-frame clones here, not all; method: immunoSEQ multiplex PCR. The sample carries 760,000 or so clones, 90% to 98% recorded once. Specimen: naive CD8+ T cells sorted from blood. All receptors derive from a man aged 25 to 45 in good health.

Only one count was recorded for this clone. The chain has TRBV9 and TRBJ1-2; TRBD1 matches 9 bases. Germline CDR1 and CDR2: SGDLS and YYNGEE. The ends lost 3 bases at V and 4 bases at J; junction bases unmatched: 10. The CDR3 length is 16 residues. CDR3 coding DNA: TGTGCCAGCAGCGGCTACCCGACAGGGGGAGGCTATGGCTACACCTTC. This sequence encodes CASSGYPTGGGYGYTF.

The chain carries TRBV5-1 and TRBJ2-1, with a possible D match to TRBD2 (6 bases). CDR1 is SGHRS, CDR2 YFSETQ, per germline. V dropped 4 bases and J dropped 0 bases, with 11 bases sitting between them. The CDR3 contains 15 residues. CDR3 sequence: CASSLAWSSYNEQFF. The CDR3 DNA sequence: TGCGCCAGCAGCCTAGCGTGGAGCTCCTACAATGAGCAGTTCTTC.

V gene TRBV4-3 combines with J gene TRBJ2-2; tentatively, D is TRBD1 or TRBD2 (5 bases each). The V and J ends lost 2 bases and 8 bases respectively, with 12 bases between them. In germline, CDR1 is LGHNA, CDR2 YSLEER. The CDR3 runs 14 residues. CDR3 DNA sequence: TGCGCCAGCAGCCAAATGGGGGAGTTGGGGGAGCTGTTTTTT. This translates into CASSQMGELGELFF.

The rearrangement links TRBV11-2 to TRBJ2-3, with 8 bases matching TRBD2. This CDR3 has 18 residues. Germline V gene lookup returns CDR1 SGHAT and CDR2 FQNNGV. The ends lost 1 base at V and 2 bases at J; junction bases unmatched: 11. The DNA for the CDR3 is TGTGCCAGCAGCTTAGTAGCGGGGCGGCGGGCTGTCACAGATACGCAGTATTTT. Its translation is CASSLVAGRRAVTDTQYF. Looking up the rest from reference TRBV11-2 and TRBJ2-3 gives the full variable domain: EAGVAQSPRYKIIEKRQSVAFWCNPISGHATLYWYQQILGQGPKLLIQFQNNGVVDDSQLPKDRFSAERLKGVDSTLKIQPAKLEDSAVYLCASSLVAGRRAVTDTQYFGPGTRLTVL.

V usage is TRBV28 and J usage is TRBJ2-2; 7 bases align to TRBD2. With 6 bases clipped from V and 7 bases from J, the junction kept 5 bases outside the gene matches. The V gene's germline CDR1 is MDHEN and CDR2 SYDVKM. The CDR3 consists of 13 residues. The CDR3 nucleotides read TGTGCCAGCAGCGGGGGGAACGGCGGGGAGCTGTTTTTT. Its translation is CASSGGNGGELFF.

This chain uses TRBV7-9 with TRBJ2-5; D uncertain. Trimming took 5 bases from V and 5 from J, leaving 9 bases between them. Germline loops: CDR1 SEHNR, CDR2 FQNEAQ (reference sequence). The length of the CDR3 is 12 residues. The CDR3 is CASSGSGETQYF. CDR3 DNA: TGTGCCAGCAGCGGGTCCGGGGAGACCCAGTACTTC.

The chain recombines TRBV27 with TRBJ2-1; 15 bases map to TRBD2. The trim removed 7 bases at V and 14 bases at J, leaving 9 bases unmatched. CDR1 is MNHEY and CDR2 is SMNVEV in the germline V gene (reference sequence). CDR3 size: 14 residues. The CDR3 sequence: CASTVGLAGGPEFF. CDR3 coding DNA: TGTGCCAGCACCGTAGGACTAGCGGGAGGGCCTGAGTTCTTC.

The J gene is TRBJ2-7, the V gene TRBV28; TRBD2 matches at 14 bases. The CDR3 is 16 residues long. The junction had 7 bases not matched to a gene; V was cut back by 5 bases and J by 4 bases. The germline V gene encodes CDR1 MDHEN and CDR2 SYDVKM. CDR3 loop: CASSLGLAGARYEQYF. The CDR3 DNA reads as TGTGCCAGCAGTCTGGGACTAGCGGGAGCCCGGTACGAGCAGTACTTC. Complete variable domain (other parts from reference TRBV28 and TRBJ2-7): DVKVTQSSRYLVKRTGEKVFLECVQDMDHENMFWYRQDPGLGLRLIYFSYDVKMKEKGDIPEGYSVSREKKERFSLILESASTNQTSMYLCASSLGLAGARYEQYFGPGTRLTVT.

The chain carries TRBV11-2 and TRBJ2-2; possible D gene TRBD1, 5 bases. Germline V gene lookup returns CDR1 SGHAT and CDR2 FQNNGV. This CDR3 comprises 15 residues. Trimming shortened V by 7 bases and J by 7 bases, and 19 bases separated the two germline ends. The CDR3 coding sequence is TGTGCCAGCACTCCGCTGGGGCGAGTGAGCGGGGAGCTGTTTTTT. It specifies CASTPLGRVSGELFF.

This rearrangement joins TRBV7-8 to TRBJ1-5; 7 nucleotides match TRBD1. The germline V gene has CDR1 SGHVS and CDR2 FQNEAQ. Trimming cost V 1 base and J 1 base; bases outside gene matches: 4. CDR3 length: 16 residues. The CDR3 sequence is CASSLVQTGSNQPQHF. The CDR3 DNA reads as TGTGCCAGCAGCTTAGTCCAGACAGGGAGCAATCAGCCCCAGCATTTT.

V and J are TRBV19 and TRBJ1-1; 7 nucleotides align to TRBD1. Germline CDR1 and CDR2: LNHDA and SQIVND (reference sequence). V gave up 3 bases and J gave up 5 bases; unmatched junction bases: 0. The CDR3 totals 12 residues. CDR3: CASSMTGTEAFF. CDR3 DNA: TGTGCCAGTAGTATGACAGGGACTGAAGCTTTCTTT. The whole variable domain, remainder taken from reference TRBV19 and TRBJ1-1, is DGGITQSPKYLFRKEGQNVTLSCEQNLNHDAMYWYRQDPGQGLRLIYYSQIVNDFQKGDIAEGYSVSREKKESFPLTVTSAQKNPTAFYLCASSMTGTEAFFGQGTRLTVV.

The rearrangement joins TRBV28 to TRBJ2-1; D gene ambiguous. This CDR3 region has 16 residues. Deletions cut 3 bases from V and 4 bases from J, with 16 bases between. Germline V gives CDR1 MDHEN, CDR2 SYDVKM. The CDR3: CASSFFGSRSYNEQFF. Here the CDR3 DNA reads TGTGCCAGCAGTTTCTTCGGCAGCCGATCATACAATGAGCAGTTCTTC.

This sequence joins TRBV9 and TRBJ2-1; 8 bases are shared with TRBD2. CDR1 and CDR2 from the germline V gene are SGDLS and YYNGEE. With V trimmed by 0 bases and J by 8 bases, 4 bases remained unmatched. The CDR3 is 14 residues long. In DNA, the CDR3 is TGTGCCAGCAGCGTAGCGGGGGGGCCGGATGAGCAGTTCTTC. It translates to CASSVAGGPDEQFF.

The rearrangement links TRBV11-2 to TRBJ2-2; 10 nucleotides agree with TRBD2. Germline V gene sequence: CDR1 SGHAT, CDR2 FQNNGV. Germline trimming cut 2 bases from V and 6 bases from J; bases unmatched to any gene: 12. The CDR3 contains 18 residues. CDR3 amino acids: CASSLNVWGSGRSGELFF. CDR3 coding DNA: TGTGCCAGCAGCTTAAATGTGTGGGGTAGCGGGAGGTCCGGGGAGCTGTTTTTT.

The chain employs TRBV11-2 and TRBJ2-1; TRBD2 matches 7 bases. The CDR3 extends over 15 amino acids. Per germline, CDR1 SGHAT and CDR2 FQNNGV. V trimming: 1 base; J trimming: 7 bases; junction bases outside the gene matches: 7. The CDR3 bases are TGTGCCAGCAGCTTAGTTGGCGGGAGTAGGAATGAGCAGTTCTTC. Its translation is CASSLVGGSRNEQFF.

V gene TRBV27 combines with J gene TRBJ2-7; D is undetermined. V lost 5 bases and J lost 7, with 9 bases in between. The CDR3 runs 11 residues. Germline V CDR1 and CDR2: MNHEY, SMNVEV (reference sequence). The CDR3 sequence: CASSDGREQYF. The CDR3 DNA reads TGTGCCAGCAGTGACGGACGTGAGCAGTACTTC.

The gene calls are TRBV7-6 and TRBJ1-1, with D maybe TRBD1 (5 bases). The CDR3 runs 16 residues. V was clipped by 2 bases and J by 0 bases, with 13 bases between them. The germline V gene encodes CDR1 SGHVS and CDR2 FNYEAQ. The CDR3 nucleotides are TGTGCCAGCAGCTTAAGGGGCGGCCCCATGAACACTGAAGCTTTCTTT. Translating it yields CASSLRGGPMNTEAFF.

This clone was counted a single time. J is TRBJ2-4 and V is TRBV18; D may be TRBD2 (5 bases). Per the germline V gene, CDR1 is KGHSH and CDR2 is LQKENI. The CDR3 consists of 13 residues. The germline V and J ends were trimmed by 2 bases and 7 bases, with 9 bases remaining between them. The CDR3 DNA reads TGTGCCAGCTCACCAGACCGAGGGAACATTCAGTACTTC. Translating gives CASSPDRGNIQYF.

This sequence joins TRBV10-3 and TRBJ2-1; 7 nucleotides line up with TRBD1. CDR3 length: 13 amino acids. CDR1 and CDR2 (germline): ENHRY, SYGVKD. V lost 9 bases, J lost 6 bases, and 8 bases stayed unmatched. The CDR3 region is CAITTGLGNEQFF. In DNA, the CDR3 is TGTGCCATAACGACAGGGTTAGGCAATGAGCAGTTCTTC.

The CDR3 DNA reads TGTGCCAGCAGCTTAGGGCCACTGGACATACCTCAAGAGACCCAGTACTTC. Amino acid sequence: CASSLGPLDIPQETQYF. V is TRBV7-9 and J is TRBJ2-5; D is possibly TRBD1 (5 bases). CDR3 length equals 17 residues. The ends were cut back, 1 base at V and 2 bases at J, with 17 bases in the middle. Per the germline V gene, CDR1 is SEHNR and CDR2 is FQNEAQ (reference sequence).

This chain uses TRBV4-2 with TRBJ2-3; TRBD2 might be the D (6 bases). The length of the CDR3 is 14 residues. Germline V CDR1 and CDR2: LGHNA, YNFKEQ. V lost 7 bases to trimming and J lost 5 bases, with 16 bases between them. The DNA for the CDR3 is TGTGCCAGCACCCGGGGGACCCCAGGAGATACGCAGTATTTT. Its protein product is CASTRGTPGDTQYF.